The clone carrying this T cell receptor beta chain was recorded a few times. Its antigen remains unidentified. The sample is drawn from a study of identical twins. MiXCR, applied by TCRdb to the 5' RACE reads, yields one record per CDR3 protein. Of about 520,000 distinct CDR3 sequences listed, about 20% were seen once; the top ten hold around 0.91%. V was trimmed by 4 bases and J by 1 base, leaving 16 bases between them. CDR1 is LGHDT and CDR2 is YNNKEL in the germline V gene (reference sequence). This CDR3 is 16 amino acids long. General observations from the study: Out-of-frame beta chain sequences displayed weaker excess sharing between twins.

The same data also contributed to another study, on T cells expressing NK-cell markers. That paper adds: What restricted sorting to alpha-beta TCR T cells in several experiments was an anti-gamma-delta TCR antibody.

The clonotype originates from a young woman in good health. The V call is TRBV3-1, the J call TRBJ2-5; a weak D match, TRBD1 (5 bases). Specimen: CD4+ T cells sorted from blood. CDR3: CASSRHGASTQETQYF. DNA of the CDR3: TGTGCCAGCAGCCGCCATGGGGCATCGACCCAAGAGACCCAGTACTTC.